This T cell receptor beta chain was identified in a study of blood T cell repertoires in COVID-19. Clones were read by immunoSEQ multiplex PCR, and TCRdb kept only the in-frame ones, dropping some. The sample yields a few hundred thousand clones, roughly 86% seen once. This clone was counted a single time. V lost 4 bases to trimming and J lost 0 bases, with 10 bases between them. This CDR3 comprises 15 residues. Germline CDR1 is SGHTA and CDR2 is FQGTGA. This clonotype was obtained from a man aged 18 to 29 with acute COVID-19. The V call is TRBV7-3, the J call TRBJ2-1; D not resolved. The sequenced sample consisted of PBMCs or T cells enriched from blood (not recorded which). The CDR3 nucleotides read TGTGCCAGCAGCTCCTATGAGAGCTCCTACAATGAGCAGTTCTTC. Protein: CASSSYESSYNEQFF.